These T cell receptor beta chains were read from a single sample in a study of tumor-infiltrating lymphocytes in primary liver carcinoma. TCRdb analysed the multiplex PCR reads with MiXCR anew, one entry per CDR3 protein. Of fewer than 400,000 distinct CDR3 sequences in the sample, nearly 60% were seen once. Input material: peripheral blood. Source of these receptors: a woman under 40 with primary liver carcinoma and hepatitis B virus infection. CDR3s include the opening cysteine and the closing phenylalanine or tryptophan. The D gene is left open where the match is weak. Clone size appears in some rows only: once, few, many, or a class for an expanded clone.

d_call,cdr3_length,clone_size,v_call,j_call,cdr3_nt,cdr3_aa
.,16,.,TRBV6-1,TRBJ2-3,TGTGCCAGCAGTGTCCCCGTTAGAGGGAGCTTCGGGACGCAGTATTTT,CASSVPVRGSFGTQYF
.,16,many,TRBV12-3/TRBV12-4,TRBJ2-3,TGTGCCAGCAGTCCCAGGGGGGCCTACAAGATATTTACGCAGTATTTT,CASSPRGAYKIFTQYF
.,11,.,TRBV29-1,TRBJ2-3,TGCAGCGGCCCCCGAGGGGATACGCTGTATTTT,CSGPRGDTLYF
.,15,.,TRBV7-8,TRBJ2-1,TGTGCCAGCAGCTCTCGACTAGGGAGAGTAACTGAGCAGTTCTTC,CASSSRLGRVTEQFF
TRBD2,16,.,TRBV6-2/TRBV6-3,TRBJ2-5,TGTGCCAGCAGTTCCGGGACTAGCGGGAACCCAGAGACCCAGTACTTC,CASSSGTSGNPETQYF
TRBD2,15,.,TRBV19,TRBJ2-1,TGTGCCAGTAGTATAAAGGCTAGCGGCTACAATGAGCAGTTCTTC,CASSIKASGYNEQFF
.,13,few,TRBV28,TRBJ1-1,TGTGCCAGCAGTTTATGGGGGGGGACTGAAGCTTTCTTT,CASSLWGGTEAFF
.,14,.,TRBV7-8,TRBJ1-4,TGTGCCAACAGCATACTAGGGACGGATGAAAAACTGTTTTTT,CANSILGTDEKLFF
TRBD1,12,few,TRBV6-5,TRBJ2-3,TGTGCCACCACAGGGGCCACAGATACGCAGTATTTT,CATTGATDTQYF
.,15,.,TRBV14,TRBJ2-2,TGTGCCAGCAGCCAAGCGCGGGGAAGGACCGGGGAGCTGTTTTTT,CASSQARGRTGELFF